Shown below are 7 T cell receptor beta chains from a single sample sequenced in a study of blood T cell repertoires in COVID-19. Only in-frame clones appear in the TCRdb table, and some are missing; sequencing was by immunoSEQ multiplex PCR. The repertoire holds 110,000 to 150,000 clones, with approximately 90% as singletons. Sequenced material: peripheral blood. These receptors originate from an elderly woman with acute or convalescent COVID-19.

This clone occurred once. This chain connects TRBV12-5 to TRBJ1-1; D perhaps matches TRBD1 (5 bases). The ends were cut back, 5 bases at V and 3 bases at J, with 19 bases in the middle. From germline, CDR1 is LGHNT and CDR2 FRNRAP. This CDR3 is 16 amino acids long. The CDR3 bases are TGTGCTAGTGGTCTTAATTCCGGGACTCTTCACACTGAAGCTTTCTTT. Amino acids: CASGLNSGTLHTEAFF. The entire variable domain, with the rest obtained from reference TRBV12-5 and TRBJ1-1, is as follows: DARVTQTPRHKVTEMGQEVTMRCQPILGHNTVFWYRQTMMQGLELLAYFRNRAPLDDSGMPKDRFSAEMPDATLATLKIQPSEPRDSAVYFCASGLNSGTLHTEAFFGQGTRLTVV.

The chain recombines TRBV5-1 with TRBJ1-2; TRBD1 might be the D (6 bases). Deletions cut 0 bases from V and 4 bases from J, with 16 bases between. CDR1 and CDR2 (germline): SGHRS, YFSETQ. The CDR3 totals 16 residues. CDR3 coding DNA: TGCGCCAGCAGCTTGGGGTCCAGGGGCTGGGGCTATGGCTACACCTTC. Protein: CASSLGSRGWGYGYTF.

J is TRBJ1-2 and V is TRBV7-2; 9 nucleotides agree with TRBD1. CDR3 length equals 15 residues. CDR1 and CDR2 from the germline V gene are SGHTA and FQGNSA. With 4 bases clipped from V and 4 bases from J, the junction kept 7 bases outside the gene matches. The CDR3 DNA is TGTGCCAGCAGCTCCTCGGGACAGGGTCTCTATGGCTACACCTTC. Amino acids: CASSSSGQGLYGYTF.

The CDR3 spells CASSFDRDGELFF. DNA of the CDR3: TGCGCCAGCAGTTTCGACCGGGACGGGGAGCTGTTTTTT. The chain links TRBV5-1 to TRBJ2-2; D is perhaps TRBD2 (5 bases). Germline V CDR1 and CDR2: SGHRS, YFSETQ. The CDR3 spans 13 residues. Trimming removed 5 bases at V and 7 bases at J, with 12 bases between.

This CDR3 reads CASSFRGNTIYF. In DNA, the CDR3 is TGTGCCAGCAGTTTTCGGGGAAACACCATATATTTT. The genes are TRBV12-3 or TRBV12-4 and TRBJ1-3; no definite D call. Trimming took 3 bases from V and 4 from J, leaving 4 bases between them. The CDR3 runs to 12 residues.

The chain employs TRBV5-4 and TRBJ2-7; a possible D gene is TRBD2 (5 bases). The CDR3 has 16 amino acids. CDR1 and CDR2 from the germline V gene are SGHNT and YYREEE (reference sequence). V lost 4 bases to trimming and J lost 0 bases, with 17 bases between them. Written as DNA, the CDR3 is TGTGCCAGCAGCCTTCCCGGGGTAAGGAGCTCCTACGAGCAGTACTTC. This sequence encodes CASSLPGVRSSYEQYF.

The chain combines TRBV5-1 with TRBJ2-7; the D gene is possibly TRBD2 (6 bases). The germline V and J ends were trimmed by 0 bases and 0 bases, with 10 bases remaining between them. Germline CDR1 SGHRS, CDR2 YFSETQ. This CDR3 has 15 amino acids. The CDR3 region has the DNA TGCGCCAGCAGCTTGGTGGCTAGCGACTCCTACGAGCAGTACTTC. Translating it yields CASSLVASDSYEQYF.